This record looks at one T cell receptor (beta chain) sequence and its context. Its antigen is not known. These data belong to a study of OX40 agonist ivuxolimab in advanced cancers. TCRdb's table, derived via immunoSEQ multiplex PCR, lists solely in-frame clones and lacks some. In the table there are roughly 96,000 clones, about four fifths of which are singletons. Germline-derived CDR1 and CDR2 are LNHDA and SQIVND (reference sequence). This CDR3 has 14 residues. Trimming left V 7 bases short and J 8 bases short, with 20 bases between. Points from the study as a whole: On average, a greater number of expanded clones characterised CD8+ T cells relative to CD4+.

The V call is TRBV19, the J call TRBJ1-2; no clear D. The TCR was taken from an adult with an advanced solid tumor such as melanoma, head and neck, liver or kidney cancer. The sample here was CD4+ or CD8+ T cells sorted from blood, taken in a trial of the OX40 agonist ivuxolimab. The CDR3 DNA is TGTGCCAGTATCGCCGGGGAGGCCGGAGGAGGCTACACCTTC. Translating it yields CASIAGEAGGGYTF.